One and the same sample provided the 2 T cell receptor beta chains below, sequenced in a study of spatial heterogeneity in lung cancer. The time point: sample taken at primary tumor resection. TCRdb re-analysed the 5' RACE reads in MiXCR, keeping a single row per CDR3 protein. The table includes approximately 18,000 distinct CDR3 sequences, around 6.4% detected once. Their recognized antigens are unknown. Study-level results: Higher tumor mutation counts went along with higher counts of expanded intratumoral alpha and beta TCRs.

This specimen was lung tumor tissue, taken at surgery. All receptors derive from a female donor with early-stage non-small cell lung cancer.

This clonotype appeared many times. Being off target in a library aimed at alpha chains, this beta chain has a size of little meaning. The rearrangement links TRBV20-1 to TRBJ1-5; D gene unclear. Deletions cut 3 bases from V and 6 bases from J, with 15 bases between. The CDR3 has 14 residues. CDR1 is DFQATT, CDR2 SNEGSKA, per germline (reference sequence). The CDR3 here is CSARVGWRGQPQHF. In nucleotides, the CDR3 is TGCAGTGCTAGGGTCGGGTGGAGAGGTCAGCCCCAGCATTTT.

The table lists this clonotype with many counts. This beta chain slipped into a library made for alpha chains as a stray read, so its size is not meaningful. The chain is built from TRBV19 and TRBJ2-5; the D gene is possibly TRBD1 (6 bases). Germline CDR1 reads LNHDA; CDR2 reads SQIVND (reference sequence). This CDR3 is 15 amino acids long. The V end was cut by 5 bases, the J end by 5 bases, with 18 bases between. CDR3 in DNA: TGTGCCAGTAGTCCCTTGGAGAGGGGGACGGAGACCCAGTACTTC. Translation: CASSPLERGTETQYF.